The present T cell receptor (beta chain) was sequenced within a study of human T cells and chemical hapten exposure. Overall study: Alopecia areata, totalis or universalis affected patients, mainly female.

Stated time point: patch test 1, 2 weeks after DPC sensitization. Documented treatment: therapeutic diphenylcyclopropenone sensitization with weekly scalp DPC. Total RNA extraction was carried out from unfractionated whole blood. As to this clonotype: What it binds is not known.

Study results and limitations: Sensitizing with DPC caused no change in TCRs above 1 in 1000 frequency.

TCRdb reprocessed the RACE reads with MiXCR, giving one entry per CDR3 protein. The sample has fewer than 130,000 distinct CDR3 sequences, 9.5% to 11% seen once. V lost 1 base, J lost 2 bases, and 12 bases lay in between. CDR1 MNHEY and CDR2 SMNVEV come from the germline V gene (reference sequence). The CDR3 is made up of 15 amino acids. The chain is built from TRBV27 and TRBJ2-7, with a weak D call TRBD1 (7 bases). The receptor was derived from a woman aged 40 to 50 with alopecia areata. Some clones in this sample may be carry-over from other donors' samples. Source: whole blood, taken in connection with sensitization to the hapten diphenylcyclopropenone (DPC). The CDR3 DNA reads TGTGCCAGCAGTTTATTCAGGGGGGCGACCTACGAGCAGTACTTC. Translating gives CASSLFRGATYEQYF.